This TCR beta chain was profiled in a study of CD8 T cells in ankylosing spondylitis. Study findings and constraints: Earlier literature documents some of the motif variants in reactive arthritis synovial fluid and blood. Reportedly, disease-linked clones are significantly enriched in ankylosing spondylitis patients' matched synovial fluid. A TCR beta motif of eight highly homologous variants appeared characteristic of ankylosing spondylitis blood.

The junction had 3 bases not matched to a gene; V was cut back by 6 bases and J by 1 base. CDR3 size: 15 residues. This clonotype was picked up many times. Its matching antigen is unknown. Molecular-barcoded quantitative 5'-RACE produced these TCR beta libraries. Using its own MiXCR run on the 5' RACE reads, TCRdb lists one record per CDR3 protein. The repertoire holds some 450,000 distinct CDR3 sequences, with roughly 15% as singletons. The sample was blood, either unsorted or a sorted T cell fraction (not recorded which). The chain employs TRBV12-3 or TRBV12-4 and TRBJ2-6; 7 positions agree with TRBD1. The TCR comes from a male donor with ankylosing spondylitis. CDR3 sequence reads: CASSSTGSGANVLTF. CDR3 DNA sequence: TGTGCCAGCAGCTCGACAGGGTCTGGGGCCAACGTCCTGACTTTC.